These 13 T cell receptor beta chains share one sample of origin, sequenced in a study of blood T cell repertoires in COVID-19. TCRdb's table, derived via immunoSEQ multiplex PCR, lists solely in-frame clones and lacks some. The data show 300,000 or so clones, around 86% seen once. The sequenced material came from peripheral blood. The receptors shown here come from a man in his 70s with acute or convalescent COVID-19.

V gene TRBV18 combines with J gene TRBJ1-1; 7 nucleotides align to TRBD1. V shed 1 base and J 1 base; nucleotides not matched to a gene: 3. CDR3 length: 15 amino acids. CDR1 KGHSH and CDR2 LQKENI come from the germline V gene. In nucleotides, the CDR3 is TGTGCCAGCTCACCACGGGACAGTCCGAACACTGAAGCTTTCTTT. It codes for CASSPRDSPNTEAFF.

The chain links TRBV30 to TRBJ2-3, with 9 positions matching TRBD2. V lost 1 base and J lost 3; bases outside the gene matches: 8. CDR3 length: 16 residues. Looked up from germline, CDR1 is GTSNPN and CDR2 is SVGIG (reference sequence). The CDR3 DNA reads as TGTGCCTGGAGTGGGGGTAGCGGGAGACTTACAGATACGCAGTATTTT. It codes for CAWSGGSGRLTDTQYF.

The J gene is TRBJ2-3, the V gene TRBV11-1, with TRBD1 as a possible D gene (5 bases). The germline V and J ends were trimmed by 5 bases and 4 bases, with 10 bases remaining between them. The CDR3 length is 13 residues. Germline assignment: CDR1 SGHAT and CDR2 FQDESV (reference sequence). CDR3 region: CASSPGRADTQYF. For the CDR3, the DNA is TGTGCCAGCAGCCCCGGCAGGGCAGATACGCAGTATTTT.

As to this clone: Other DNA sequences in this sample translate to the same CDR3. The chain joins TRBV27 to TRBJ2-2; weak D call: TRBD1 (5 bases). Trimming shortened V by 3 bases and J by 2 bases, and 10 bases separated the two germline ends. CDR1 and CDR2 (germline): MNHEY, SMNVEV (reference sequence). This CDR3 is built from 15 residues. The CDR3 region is CASSFQGSNTGELFF. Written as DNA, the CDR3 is TGTGCCAGCAGTTTCCAGGGTAGCAACACCGGGGAGCTGTTTTTT.

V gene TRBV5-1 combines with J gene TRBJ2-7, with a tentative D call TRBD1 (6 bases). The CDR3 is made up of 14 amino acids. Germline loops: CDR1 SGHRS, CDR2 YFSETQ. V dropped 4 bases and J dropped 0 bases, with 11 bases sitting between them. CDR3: CASSPRGSSYEQYF. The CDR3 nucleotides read TGCGCCAGCAGCCCGAGGGGGAGCTCCTACGAGCAGTACTTC.

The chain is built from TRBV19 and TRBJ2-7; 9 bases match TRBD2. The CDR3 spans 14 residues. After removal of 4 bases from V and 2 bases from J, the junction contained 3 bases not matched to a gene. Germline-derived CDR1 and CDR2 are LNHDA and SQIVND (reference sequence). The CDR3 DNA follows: TGTGCCAGTAGTAACGCGGGAGGGACCTACGAGCAGTACTTC. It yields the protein CASSNAGGTYEQYF. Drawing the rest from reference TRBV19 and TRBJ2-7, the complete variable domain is DGGITQSPKYLFRKEGQNVTLSCEQNLNHDAMYWYRQDPGQGLRLIYYSQIVNDFQKGDIAEGYSVSREKKESFPLTVTSAQKNPTAFYLCASSNAGGTYEQYFGPGTRLTVT.

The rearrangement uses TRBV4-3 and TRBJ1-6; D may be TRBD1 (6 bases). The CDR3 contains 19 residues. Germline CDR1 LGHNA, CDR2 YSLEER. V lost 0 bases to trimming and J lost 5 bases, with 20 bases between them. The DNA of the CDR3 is TGCGCCAGCAGCCAAGATACCGGGGCAGGGGCAACTAATAATTCACCCCTCCACTTT. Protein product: CASSQDTGAGATNNSPLHF.

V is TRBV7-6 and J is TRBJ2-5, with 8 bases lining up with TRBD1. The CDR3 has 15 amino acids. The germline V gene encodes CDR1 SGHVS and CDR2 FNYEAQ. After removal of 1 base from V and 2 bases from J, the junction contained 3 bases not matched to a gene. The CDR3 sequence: CASSLGWTGQETQYF. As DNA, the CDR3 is TGTGCCAGCAGCTTAGGGTGGACAGGGCAAGAGACCCAGTACTTC.

CDR3 DNA: TGTGCCAGCAGCCCCAGCGGGAGCTCCTACGAGCAGTACTTC. This sequence encodes CASSPSGSSYEQYF. This chain joins TRBV7-9 and TRBJ2-7; 8 bases are shared with TRBD2. Trimming cost V 5 bases and J 0 bases; bases outside gene matches: 3. This CDR3 has 14 amino acids. The V gene's germline CDR1 is SEHNR and CDR2 FQNEAQ (reference sequence).

CDR3 bases: TGTGCCAGCAGTTACTCCCCGGGGAACACTGAAGCTTTCTTT. Its translation: CASSYSPGNTEAFF. This chain joins TRBV6-5 and TRBJ1-1; D gene unclear. Trimming stripped 0 bases from V and 1 base from J, with 6 bases between. Germline V lookup: CDR1 MNHEY, CDR2 SVGAGI. The CDR3 consists of 14 residues.

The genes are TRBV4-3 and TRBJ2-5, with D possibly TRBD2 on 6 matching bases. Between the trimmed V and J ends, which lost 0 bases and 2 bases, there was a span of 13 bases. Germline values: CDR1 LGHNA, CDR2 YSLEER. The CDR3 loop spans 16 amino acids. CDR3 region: CASSQDWGLKQETQYF. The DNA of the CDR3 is TGCGCCAGCAGCCAAGATTGGGGACTCAAACAAGAGACCCAGTACTTC.

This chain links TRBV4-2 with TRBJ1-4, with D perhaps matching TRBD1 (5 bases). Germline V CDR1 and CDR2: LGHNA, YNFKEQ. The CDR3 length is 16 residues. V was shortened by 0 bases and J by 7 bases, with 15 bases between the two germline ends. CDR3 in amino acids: CASSQDWGSHSEKLFF. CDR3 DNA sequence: TGTGCCAGCAGCCAAGACTGGGGCAGCCATTCTGAAAAACTGTTTTTT.

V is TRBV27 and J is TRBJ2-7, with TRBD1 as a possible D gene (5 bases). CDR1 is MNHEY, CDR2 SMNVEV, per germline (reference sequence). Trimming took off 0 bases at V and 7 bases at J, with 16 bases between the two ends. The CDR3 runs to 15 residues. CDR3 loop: CASSLSWGPMMEQYF. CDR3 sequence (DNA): TGTGCCAGCAGTTTATCATGGGGCCCTATGATGGAGCAGTACTTC.